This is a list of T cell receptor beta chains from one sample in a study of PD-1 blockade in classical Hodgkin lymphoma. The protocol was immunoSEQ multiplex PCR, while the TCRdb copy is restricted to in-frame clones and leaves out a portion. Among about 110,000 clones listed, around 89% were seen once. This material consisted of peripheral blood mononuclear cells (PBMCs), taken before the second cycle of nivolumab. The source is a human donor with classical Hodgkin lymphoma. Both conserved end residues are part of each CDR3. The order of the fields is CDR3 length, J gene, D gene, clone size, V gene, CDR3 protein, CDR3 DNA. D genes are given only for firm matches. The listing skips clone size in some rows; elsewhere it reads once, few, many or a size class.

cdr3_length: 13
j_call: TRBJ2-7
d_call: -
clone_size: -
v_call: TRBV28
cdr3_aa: CASSSGPDYEQYF
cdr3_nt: TGTGCCAGCAGTTCCGGGCCTGACTACGAGCAGTACTTC

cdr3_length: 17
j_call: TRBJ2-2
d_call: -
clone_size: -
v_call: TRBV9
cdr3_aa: CASSVAPSGPNTGELFF
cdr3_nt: TGTGCCAGCAGCGTAGCTCCAAGCGGACCCAACACCGGGGAGCTGTTTTTT

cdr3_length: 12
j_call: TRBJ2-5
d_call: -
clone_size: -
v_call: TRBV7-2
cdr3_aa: CASSRVGETQYF
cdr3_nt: TGTGCCAGCAGCCGCGTGGGTGAGACCCAGTACTTC

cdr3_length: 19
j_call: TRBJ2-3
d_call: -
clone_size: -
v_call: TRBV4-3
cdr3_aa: CASSQDPLGRSLNTDTQYF
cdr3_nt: TGCGCCAGCAGCCAAGATCCCTTGGGTAGATCCTTAAACACAGATACGCAGTATTTT

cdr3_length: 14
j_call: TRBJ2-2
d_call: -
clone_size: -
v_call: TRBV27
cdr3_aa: CASGVGAYTGELFF
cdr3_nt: TGTGCCAGCGGGGTCGGGGCCTACACCGGGGAGCTGTTTTTT

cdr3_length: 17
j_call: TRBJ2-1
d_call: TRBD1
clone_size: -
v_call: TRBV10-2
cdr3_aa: CASSESQSGTGRNEQFF
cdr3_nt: TGCGCCAGCAGTGAGTCCCAATCCGGGACAGGGAGAAATGAGCAGTTCTTC

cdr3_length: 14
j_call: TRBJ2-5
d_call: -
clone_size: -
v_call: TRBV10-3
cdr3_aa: CAIMARPLQETQYF
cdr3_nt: TGTGCCATCATGGCTCGACCGCTCCAAGAGACCCAGTACTTC

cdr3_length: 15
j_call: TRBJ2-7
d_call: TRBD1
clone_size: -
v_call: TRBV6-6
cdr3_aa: CASSYGQGNSYEQYF
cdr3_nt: TGTGCCAGCAGTTACGGACAGGGAAACTCCTACGAGCAGTACTTC

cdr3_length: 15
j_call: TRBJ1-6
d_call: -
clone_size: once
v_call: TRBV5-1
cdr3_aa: CASSLAQPRDSPLHF
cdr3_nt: TGCGCCAGCAGCTTGGCCCAGCCCCGGGATTCACCCCTCCACTTT

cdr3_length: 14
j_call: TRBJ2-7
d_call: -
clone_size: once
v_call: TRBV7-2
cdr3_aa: CASSQDSFSYEQYF
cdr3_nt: TGTGCCAGCAGCCAAGACTCCTTCTCCTACGAGCAGTACTTC

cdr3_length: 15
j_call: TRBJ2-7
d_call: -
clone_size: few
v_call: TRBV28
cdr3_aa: CASSYGRRSSYEQYF
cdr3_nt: TGTGCCAGCAGTTACGGACGGAGAAGCTCCTACGAGCAGTACTTC

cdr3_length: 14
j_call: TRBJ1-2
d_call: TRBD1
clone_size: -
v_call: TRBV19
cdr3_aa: CASSMTGASSGYTF
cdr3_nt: TGTGCCAGTAGTATGACAGGGGCTTCTAGCGGCTACACCTTC

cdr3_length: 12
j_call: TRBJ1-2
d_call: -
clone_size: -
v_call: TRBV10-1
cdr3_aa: CASSDGDYGYTF
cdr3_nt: TGCGCCAGCAGTGACGGGGACTATGGCTACACCTTC

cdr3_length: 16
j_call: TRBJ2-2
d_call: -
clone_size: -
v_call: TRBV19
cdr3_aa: CASSTTGFFGAGELFF
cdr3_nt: -

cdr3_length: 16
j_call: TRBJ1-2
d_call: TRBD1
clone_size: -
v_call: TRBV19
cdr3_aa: CASSISDRLSNYGYTF
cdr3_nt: TGTGCCAGTAGTATTTCGGACAGGCTATCTAACTATGGCTACACCTTC

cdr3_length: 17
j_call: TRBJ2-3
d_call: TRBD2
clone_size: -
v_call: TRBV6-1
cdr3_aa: CASSEMGSSGWTDTQYF
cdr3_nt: TGTGCCAGCAGTGAAATGGGTTCTAGCGGATGGACAGATACGCAGTATTTT

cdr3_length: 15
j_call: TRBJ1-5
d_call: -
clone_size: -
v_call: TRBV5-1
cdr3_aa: CASSLGAGRNQPQHF
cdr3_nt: TGCGCCAGCAGCTTGGGGGCAGGAAGGAATCAGCCCCAGCATTTT

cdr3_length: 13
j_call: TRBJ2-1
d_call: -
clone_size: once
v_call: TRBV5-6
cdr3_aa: CASSFKPPNEQFF
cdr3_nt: TGTGCCAGCAGCTTCAAGCCGCCCAATGAGCAGTTCTTC

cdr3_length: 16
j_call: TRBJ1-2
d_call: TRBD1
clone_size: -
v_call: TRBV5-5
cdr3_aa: CASSLAGTGANYGYTF
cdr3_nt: TGTGCCAGCAGCTTGGCGGGGACAGGGGCGAACTATGGCTACACCTTC

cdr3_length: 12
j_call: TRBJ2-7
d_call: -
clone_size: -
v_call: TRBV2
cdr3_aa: CASSEGTYEQYF
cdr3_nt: TGTGCCAGCTCTGAGGGCACCTACGAGCAGTACTTC

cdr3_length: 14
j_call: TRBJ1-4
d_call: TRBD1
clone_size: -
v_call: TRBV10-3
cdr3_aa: CAIRPGQRNEKLFF
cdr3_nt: TGTGCCATCAGGCCGGGACAGCGTAATGAAAAACTGTTTTTT

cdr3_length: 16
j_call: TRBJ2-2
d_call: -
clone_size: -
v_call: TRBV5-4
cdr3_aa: CASSLLGGVNTGELFF
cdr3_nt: TGTGCCAGCAGCTTGTTAGGCGGAGTGAACACCGGGGAGCTGTTTTTT

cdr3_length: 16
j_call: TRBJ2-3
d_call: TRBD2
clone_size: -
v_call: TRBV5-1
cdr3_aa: CASSLVTSGSTDTQYF
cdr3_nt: TGCGCCAGCAGCTTGGTAACTAGCGGGAGCACAGATACGCAGTATTTT

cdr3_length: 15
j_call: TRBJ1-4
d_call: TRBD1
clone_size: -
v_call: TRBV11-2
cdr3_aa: CASSRGQLGNEKLFF
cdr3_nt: TGTGCCAGCAGCAGGGGACAGCTAGGTAATGAAAAACTGTTTTTT

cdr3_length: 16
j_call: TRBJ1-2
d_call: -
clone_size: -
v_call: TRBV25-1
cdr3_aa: CASSEFRGGFRFGYTF
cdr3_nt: TGTGCCAGCAGTGAATTTAGGGGAGGGTTCCGGTTTGGCTACACCTTC

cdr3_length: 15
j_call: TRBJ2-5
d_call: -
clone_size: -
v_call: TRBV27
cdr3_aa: CASRGSGVRGETQYF
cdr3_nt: TGTGCCAGCAGGGGTAGCGGAGTCAGGGGGGAGACCCAGTACTTC

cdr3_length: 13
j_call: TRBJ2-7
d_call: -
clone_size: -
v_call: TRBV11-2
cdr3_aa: CASTPTDSYEQYF
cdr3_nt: TGTGCCAGCACCCCGACAGATTCCTACGAGCAGTACTTC

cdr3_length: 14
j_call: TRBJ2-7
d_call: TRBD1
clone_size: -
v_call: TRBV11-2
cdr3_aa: CASSFEDRFYEQYF
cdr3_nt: TGTGCCAGCAGCTTTGAGGACAGGTTCTACGAGCAGTACTTC

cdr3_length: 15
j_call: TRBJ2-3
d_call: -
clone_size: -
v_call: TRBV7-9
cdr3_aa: CASSPIARGTDTQYF
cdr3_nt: TGTGCCAGCAGCCCTATCGCGCGGGGCACAGATACGCAGTATTTT

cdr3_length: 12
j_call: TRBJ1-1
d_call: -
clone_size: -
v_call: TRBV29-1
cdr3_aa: CSGTGGNTEAFF
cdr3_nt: TGCAGCGGCACAGGAGGGAACACTGAAGCTTTCTTT

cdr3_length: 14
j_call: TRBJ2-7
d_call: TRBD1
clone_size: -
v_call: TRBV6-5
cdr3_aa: CASAAQGAKYEQYF
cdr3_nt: TGTGCCTCGGCGGCACAGGGGGCCAAGTACGAGCAGTACTTC

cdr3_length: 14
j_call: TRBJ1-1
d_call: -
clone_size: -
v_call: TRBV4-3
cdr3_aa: CASSQDRMNTEAFF
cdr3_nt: TGCGCCAGCAGCCAAGACAGAATGAACACTGAAGCTTTCTTT

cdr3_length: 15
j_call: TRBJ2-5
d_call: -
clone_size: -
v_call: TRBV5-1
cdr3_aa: CASSLTRVSQETQYF
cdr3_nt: TGCGCCAGCTCCTTGACGCGGGTGTCCCAAGAGACCCAGTACTTC

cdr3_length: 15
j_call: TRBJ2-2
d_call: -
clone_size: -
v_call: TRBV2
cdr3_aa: CASSTGTPNTGELFF
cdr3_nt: TGTGCCAGCAGTACCGGGACACCCAACACCGGGGAGCTGTTTTTT

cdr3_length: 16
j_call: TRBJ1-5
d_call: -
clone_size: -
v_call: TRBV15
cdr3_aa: CATSRRRQISNQPQHF
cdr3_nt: TGTGCCACCAGCAGACGCCGACAGATTAGCAATCAGCCCCAGCATTTT

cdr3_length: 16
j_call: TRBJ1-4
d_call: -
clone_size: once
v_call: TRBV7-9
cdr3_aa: CASSQGAGQVNEKLFF
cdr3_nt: TGTGCCAGCAGCCAGGGCGCGGGCCAGGTTAATGAAAAACTGTTTTTT

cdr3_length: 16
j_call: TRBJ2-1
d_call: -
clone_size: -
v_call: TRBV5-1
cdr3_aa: CASSLPSSPIYNEQFF
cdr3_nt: TGCGCCAGCAGCTTACCTAGTAGCCCTATATACAATGAGCAGTTCTTC

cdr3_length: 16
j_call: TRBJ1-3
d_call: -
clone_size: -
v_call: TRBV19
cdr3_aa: CASSIAATLSGNTIYF
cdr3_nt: TGTGCCAGTAGTATTGCGGCGACCCTCTCTGGAAACACCATATATTTT

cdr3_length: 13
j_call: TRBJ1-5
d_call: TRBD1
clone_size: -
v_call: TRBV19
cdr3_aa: CASSTTGYQPQHF
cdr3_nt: TGTGCCAGTAGTACGACAGGGTATCAGCCCCAGCATTTT

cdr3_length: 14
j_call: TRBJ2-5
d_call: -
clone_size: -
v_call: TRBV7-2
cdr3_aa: CASSLAGFRETQYF
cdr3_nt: TGTGCCAGCAGCTTAGCTGGATTTCGGGAGACCCAGTACTTC

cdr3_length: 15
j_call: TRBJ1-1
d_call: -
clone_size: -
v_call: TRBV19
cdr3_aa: CASSAPDGNIAEAFF
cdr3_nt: TGTGCCAGTAGTGCCCCCGACGGGAACATCGCTGAAGCTTTCTTT